The next 32 T cell receptor beta chains were all read from a single sample in a study of beta chain features in type 1 diabetes. Overall study findings and caveats: A moderate, significant TCRB CDR3 shortening appeared in type 1 diabetes across four CD4+ subsets.

For these receptors, no antigen is known. What was sequenced were expressed TCRB transcripts, since all of the isolated RNA had been reverse transcribed. Profiled with immunoSEQ multiplex PCR; TCRdb holds only in-frame clones, not every one. The sample yields about 280,000 clones, approximately 16% seen once. Sequencing was carried out using naive CD4+ T cells from blood. Receptor source: a man aged 18 to 29 with type 1 diabetes.

This clone was picked up a small number of times. The rearrangement links TRBV30 to TRBJ2-7, with 9 bases lining up with TRBD2. The CDR3 contains 17 residues. CDR1 and CDR2 (germline): GTSNPN, SVGIG (reference sequence). Trimming cost V 0 bases and J 6 bases; bases outside gene matches: 15. The CDR3: CAWSVLSGGLRGGEQYF. The CDR3 DNA follows: TGTGCCTGGAGTGTACTTAGCGGGGGACTGAGGGGGGGCGAGCAGTACTTC.

CDR3 sequence reads: CSARAQSEAFF. The CDR3 region has the DNA TGCAGTGCTAGGGCCCAAAGTGAAGCTTTCTTT. The V call is TRBV20-1, the J call TRBJ1-1; D is ambiguous. Germline loops: CDR1 DFQATT, CDR2 SNEGSKA (reference sequence). The ends were cut back, 3 bases at V and 7 bases at J, with 9 bases in the middle. The CDR3 has 11 residues.

This clone came up a few times. In DNA, the CDR3 is TGCAGCGTTGAAGGAAGAGGCACAGGGCGGTACGAAAAACTGTTTTTT. It specifies CSVEGRGTGRYEKLFF. This chain links TRBV29-1 with TRBJ1-4; a possible D gene is TRBD1 (6 bases). The V end lost 1 base, the J end lost 8 bases, and 20 bases lay between the germline ends. Per the germline V gene, CDR1 is SQVTM and CDR2 is ANQGSEA. CDR3 length equals 16 residues. Drawing the rest from reference TRBV29-1 and TRBJ1-4, the complete variable domain is SAVISQKPSRDICQRGTSLTIQCQVDSQVTMMFWYRQQPGQSLTLIATANQGSEATYESGFVIDKFPISRPNLTFSTLTVSNMSPEDSSIYLCSVEGRGTGRYEKLFFGSGTQLSVL.

The CDR3 region is CASSLGPQRTSSYEQYF. CDR3 bases: TGTGCCAGCAGCTTAGGCCCACAGCGGACGAGCTCCTACGAGCAGTACTTC. The rearrangement joins TRBV7-9 to TRBJ2-7; D might be TRBD2 (5 bases). CDR3 length equals 17 residues. CDR1 SEHNR and CDR2 FQNEAQ come from the germline V gene (reference sequence). V shed 1 base and J shed 0 bases, with 16 bases lying between them.

The V gene is TRBV7-2, the J gene TRBJ2-7; the match to TRBD2 covers 8 bases. Trimming cost V 4 bases and J 4 bases; bases outside gene matches: 6. The CDR3 has 14 residues. The V gene's germline CDR1 is SGHTA and CDR2 FQGNSA. The CDR3 coding sequence is TGTGCCAGCAGCTCCCCCGGGGGGGGTTACGAGCAGTACTTC. Its protein product is CASSSPGGGYEQYF. The entire variable domain, with the rest obtained from reference TRBV7-2 and TRBJ2-7, is as follows: GAGVSQSPSNKVTEKGKDVELRCDPISGHTALYWYRQSLGQGLEFLIYFQGNSAPDKSGLPSDRFSAERTGGSVSTLTIQRTQQEDSAVYLCASSSPGGGYEQYFGPGTRLTVT.

The chain is built from TRBV6-5 and TRBJ2-3, with a possible D match to TRBD1 (6 bases). Trimming removed 2 bases at V and 1 base at J, with 7 bases between. Germline values: CDR1 MNHEY, CDR2 SVGAGI. CDR3 length: 14 amino acids. The CDR3 protein is CASSYRQGTDTQYF. The CDR3 coding sequence is TGTGCCAGCAGTTACAGACAGGGCACAGATACGCAGTATTTT.

This chain connects TRBV4-1 to TRBJ1-1; tentative D call: TRBD1 (6 bases). CDR3 length: 17 amino acids. V lost 3 bases, J lost 1 base, and 18 bases lay in between. Germline CDR1 is MGHRA and CDR2 is YSYEKL. The DNA of the CDR3 is TGCGCCAGCAGCCACGGGGGGCTTCGGGATAGGAACACTGAAGCTTTCTTT. It is translated as CASSHGGLRDRNTEAFF.

The chain joins TRBV18 to TRBJ1-5, with no clear D. The CDR3 has 14 amino acids. V dropped 2 bases and J dropped 5 bases, with 10 bases sitting between them. Germline CDR1 KGHSH, CDR2 LQKENI. CDR3 DNA: TGTGCCAGCTCACCAGGAGGGTTTGATCAGCCCCAGCATTTT. This gives the protein CASSPGGFDQPQHF.

In its sample, this clone was seen a few times. The CDR3, as DNA: TGCGCCAGCAGCCAAGATTCCAGCGGGACAGGGGACTACGAGCAGTACTTC. It is translated as CASSQDSSGTGDYEQYF. The V and J genes are TRBV4-3 and TRBJ2-7, with 10 bases that match TRBD1. The CDR3 is 17 amino acids. J gave up 3 bases and V 0 bases, and 8 bases lay outside the gene matches. CDR1 and CDR2 (germline): LGHNA, YSLEER.

The J gene is TRBJ2-3, the V gene TRBV4-2; the match to TRBD2 covers 8 bases. V shed 6 bases and J 0 bases; nucleotides not matched to a gene: 5. From germline, CDR1 is LGHNA and CDR2 YNFKEQ. The CDR3 extends over 15 amino acids. The CDR3 spells CASRTGGKSTDTQYF. The CDR3 nucleotides read TGTGCCAGCAGGACGGGGGGGAAGAGCACAGATACGCAGTATTTT.

The V and J genes are TRBV2 and TRBJ2-1, with 7 positions matching TRBD1. Per germline, CDR1 SNHLY and CDR2 FYNNEI. Trimming took 11 bases from V and 5 from J; bases not matched to a gene: 9. This CDR3 is 13 amino acids long. The CDR3 reads CASRGPVNNEQFF. As DNA, the CDR3 is TGTGCCTCTAGGGGGCCAGTCAACAATGAGCAGTTCTTC.

This clone has only a few counts. The chain uses TRBV2 and TRBJ1-2; no firm D call. Trimming removed 7 bases from V and 5 bases from J, with 14 bases in between. The germline gives CDR1 SNHLY, CDR2 FYNNEI. The length of the CDR3 is 13 residues. CDR3 DNA: TGTGCCAGCACCCTGTGGCAGACTTATGGCTACACCTTC. Encoded protein: CASTLWQTYGYTF.

This clone turned up a few times. DNA of the CDR3: TGTGCCAGTAGGAGCCAGGGGTCGGACTATGGCTACACCTTC. This gives the protein CASRSQGSDYGYTF. The chain couples TRBV19 to TRBJ1-2; weak D call: TRBD1 (6 bases). V was cut by 6 bases and J by 3 bases, with 14 bases left in between. This CDR3 is 14 amino acids long. The germline gives CDR1 LNHDA, CDR2 SQIVND (reference sequence).

The DNA for the CDR3 is TGTGCCAGCAGCCAAACACCTAGCTCCTACAATGAGCAGTTCTTC. Protein: CASSQTPSSYNEQFF. V usage is TRBV5-5 and J usage is TRBJ2-1; no firm D call. The V end was cut by 4 bases, the J end by 0 bases, with 11 bases between. Looked up from germline, CDR1 is SGHKS and CDR2 is YYEKEE (reference sequence). There are 15 residues in the CDR3.

The chain employs TRBV5-6 and TRBJ2-3, with 13 bases identical to TRBD2. The CDR3 covers 16 residues. Germline values: CDR1 SGHDT, CDR2 YYEEEE. V trimming: 6 bases; J trimming: 2 bases; junction bases outside the gene matches: 6. The CDR3 region is CASTRTSGGLTDTQYF. In nucleotides, the CDR3 is TGTGCCAGCACCAGGACTAGCGGGGGCCTCACAGATACGCAGTATTTT.

This clone turned up a few times. This sequence joins TRBV5-1 and TRBJ2-7, with D maybe TRBD1 (6 bases). The V gene lost 2 bases and the J gene lost 0 bases, with 15 bases spanning the gap. This CDR3 has 16 residues. The germline V gene has CDR1 SGHRS and CDR2 YFSETQ. CDR3 residues: CASSFSPGASSYEQYF. The CDR3 DNA is TGCGCCAGCAGCTTTTCCCCAGGGGCGAGCTCCTACGAGCAGTACTTC.

Only a few counts were recorded for this clone. The chain is built from TRBV29-1 and TRBJ1-4; a weak D match, TRBD1 (6 bases). CDR1 is SQVTM, CDR2 ANQGSEA, per germline. The V and J ends lost 4 bases and 1 base respectively, with 19 bases between them. This CDR3 has 17 residues. The CDR3 nucleotides are TGCAGCGTTGTGTGGACATTGGGGGCCGGAACTAATGAAAAACTGTTTTTT. Residues: CSVVWTLGAGTNEKLFF. Combining the CDR3 with reference TRBV29-1 and TRBJ1-4 gives the whole variable domain SAVISQKPSRDICQRGTSLTIQCQVDSQVTMMFWYRQQPGQSLTLIATANQGSEATYESGFVIDKFPISRPNLTFSTLTVSNMSPEDSSIYLCSVVWTLGAGTNEKLFFGSGTQLSVL.

This clone has only a few counts. The genes are TRBV27 and TRBJ2-5, with D perhaps TRBD1 (6 bases). TRBJ2-7 explains the end of the DNA better; the J call may be wrong. The CDR3 extends over 13 amino acids. In germline, CDR1 is MNHEY, CDR2 SMNVEV (reference sequence). The CDR3 DNA reads TGTGCCAGCAGTGAGACAGGCTACTACGAGCAGTACTTC. Translation gives CASSETGYYEQYF.

The chain links TRBV7-2 to TRBJ2-5, with D possibly being TRBD2 (5 bases). The CDR3 spans 14 residues. Germline V gene lookup returns CDR1 SGHTA and CDR2 FQGNSA. Trimming shortened V by 4 bases and J by 3 bases, and 12 bases separated the two germline ends. The CDR3 spells CASSSELREETQYF. As DNA, the CDR3 is TGTGCCAGCAGCTCAGAGTTGAGGGAAGAGACCCAGTACTTC.

The V call is TRBV29-1, the J call TRBJ1-1, with unresolved D. V dropped 1 base and J dropped 11 bases, with 11 bases sitting between them. This CDR3 comprises 11 residues. Germline V gene sequence: CDR1 SQVTM, CDR2 ANQGSEA. As DNA, the CDR3 is TGCAGCGTTGAAGGGACGGGGAATGCTTTCTTT. This translates into CSVEGTGNAFF.

This clone appeared a few times. The chain couples TRBV6-5 to TRBJ2-7, with D possibly TRBD1 on 5 matching bases. Trimming removed 5 bases at V and 2 bases at J, with 13 bases between. Germline CDR1 is MNHEY and CDR2 is SVGAGI. CDR3 length: 14 amino acids. The CDR3 here is CASSATVTTYEQYF. DNA of the CDR3: TGTGCCAGCAGTGCGACAGTTACAACCTACGAGCAGTACTTC.

The table lists this clone with a few counts. This chain uses TRBV28 with TRBJ1-6, with 7 bases aligning to TRBD1. From germline, CDR1 is MDHEN and CDR2 SYDVKM. J was trimmed by 8 bases and V by 6 bases; bases with no gene match: 4. This CDR3 contains 13 residues. The DNA of the CDR3 is TGTGCCAGCAGCCGGGGACAGTATTCACCCCTCCACTTT. It is translated as CASSRGQYSPLHF.

This clone was counted between two and nine times. V gene TRBV27 combines with J gene TRBJ2-1; 10 nucleotides line up with TRBD2. V lost 1 base to trimming and J lost 9 bases; unmatched junction nucleotides: 9. The CDR3 is 16 residues long. Germline loops: CDR1 MNHEY, CDR2 SMNVEV (reference sequence). The CDR3 nucleotides read TGTGCCAGCAGTTTATTCGGGAGCGGGGGGGCCTCTGAGCAGTTCTTC. This translates into CASSLFGSGGASEQFF.

The genes are TRBV6-4 and TRBJ1-1; D is perhaps TRBD1 (6 bases). Germline V gene sequence: CDR1 MRHNA, CDR2 SNTAGT. The V end was cut by 6 bases, the J end by 1 base, with 9 bases between. The CDR3 covers 13 residues. Written as DNA, the CDR3 is TGTGCCAGCAGCTCGACAGGGAACACTGAAGCTTTCTTT. This translates into CASSSTGNTEAFF.

This clone turned up a few times. The chain uses TRBV7-9 and TRBJ2-7; perhaps TRBD2 as D (5 bases). This CDR3 spans 15 amino acids. The V gene lost 0 bases and the J gene lost 0 bases, with 9 bases spanning the gap. Germline V gene lookup returns CDR1 SEHNR and CDR2 FQNEAQ (reference sequence). The DNA for the CDR3 is TGTGCCAGCAGCTTAGCTCGCGGAGGCTCCTACGAGCAGTACTTC. This gives the protein CASSLARGGSYEQYF.

This clone was counted between two and nine times. The gene calls are TRBV11-2 and TRBJ1-2; 10 bases are shared with TRBD1. CDR1 and CDR2 (germline): SGHAT, FQNNGV. The CDR3 has 13 residues. Trimming cost V 1 base and J 8 bases; bases outside gene matches: 1. For the CDR3, the DNA is TGTGCCAGCAGCTTAGGGGACAGGGGAGGCTACACCTTC. Translated: CASSLGDRGGYTF.

This clone came up a few times. The CDR3 DNA is TGCAGCGCCGGTAGCACAGATACGCAGTATTTT. Its protein is CSAGSTDTQYF. V gene TRBV29-1 combines with J gene TRBJ2-3; D ambiguous. V was clipped by 7 bases and J by 0 bases, with 5 bases between them. This CDR3 is built from 11 residues. Looked up from germline, CDR1 is SQVTM and CDR2 is ANQGSEA.

A few counts support this clone. The V call is TRBV9, the J call TRBJ1-2; TRBD1 might be the D (5 bases). V lost 0 bases, J lost 4 bases, and 7 bases lay in between. The CDR3 is 13 residues long. CDR1 and CDR2 (germline): SGDLS, YYNGEE. CDR3 bases: TGTGCCAGCAGCGTAGACGGGGGCTATGGCTACACCTTC. Encoded protein: CASSVDGGYGYTF.

This chain links TRBV7-8 with TRBJ2-3; 8 bases are a match to TRBD2. This CDR3 contains 17 residues. Germline-derived CDR1 and CDR2 are SGHVS and FQNEAQ. V shed 5 bases and J 5 bases; nucleotides not matched to a gene: 15. CDR3: CASSPQGSGILRDTQYF. The CDR3 region has the DNA TGTGCCAGCAGCCCCCAGGGTAGCGGGATCCTTAGAGATACGCAGTATTTT.

This clone was observed a few times. The J gene is TRBJ2-5, the V gene TRBV5-1, with 7 bases fitting TRBD2. After removal of 0 bases from V and 5 bases from J, the junction contained 10 bases not matched to a gene. CDR1 SGHRS and CDR2 YFSETQ come from the germline V gene. This CDR3 has 16 amino acids. The CDR3 loop reads CASSLVRGGSLETQYF. CDR3 DNA: TGCGCCAGCAGCTTGGTTCGGGGCGGGAGCCTTGAGACCCAGTACTTC.

This clone was found a few times. Here the CDR3 reads CASSVSLQGSTEAFF. For the CDR3, the DNA is TGTGCCAGCAGCGTAAGCTTGCAGGGGTCGACTGAAGCTTTCTTT. This chain uses TRBV9 with TRBJ1-1, with D perhaps matching TRBD1 (6 bases). CDR3 length: 15 residues. Germline V gene data show CDR1 as SGDLS and CDR2 as YYNGEE. The ends were cut back, 1 base at V and 5 bases at J, with 15 bases in the middle.

This rearrangement joins TRBV10-1 to TRBJ2-1, with a weak D call TRBD1 (6 bases). Trimming removed 2 bases at V and 2 bases at J, with 7 bases between. This CDR3 region has 14 residues. Looked up from germline, CDR1 is WNHNN and CDR2 is SYGVQD (reference sequence). This CDR3 is CASSEGQTYNEQFF. CDR3 DNA sequence: TGCGCCAGCAGTGAGGGACAGACCTACAATGAGCAGTTCTTC.